These T cell receptor beta chains were read from a single sample in a study of chemoradiotherapy in HPV16-positive cancers. Only in-frame clones appear in the TCRdb table, and some are missing; sequencing was by immunoSEQ multiplex PCR. The repertoire has some 17,000 clones, around three quarters of them found once; the top ten carry 7.5% to 9%. This specimen was tumor tissue, taken from a patient who underwent chemoradiotherapy. These receptor sequences come from a human donor with HPV-associated anogenital cancer. The CDR3 runs from the conserved cysteine through the conserved F or W. The D gene is left open where the match is weak. Clone size, where shown, is once, few, many, or a class for clones that have expanded.

d_call	cdr3_length	v_call	clone_size	j_call	cdr3_aa	cdr3_nt
NA	16	TRBV9	NA	TRBJ2-1	CASSVEASEYYNEQFF	TGTGCCAGCAGCGTAGAGGCTAGCGAGTACTACAATGAGCAGTTCTTC
NA	15	TRBV5-1	NA	TRBJ2-3	CASSQDSPRVDTQYF	TGCGCCAGCAGCCAGGACAGCCCGCGGGTAGATACGCAGTATTTT
NA	15	TRBV11-2	NA	TRBJ2-5	CASSFLPYGGETQYF	TGTGCCAGCAGCTTTTTACCCTATGGGGGGGAGACCCAGTACTTC
TRBD1	13	TRBV14	once	TRBJ1-2	CASSQVDRGGYTF	TGTGCCAGCAGCCAAGTAGACAGGGGTGGCTACACCTTC
TRBD1	13	TRBV30	few	TRBJ2-7	CAWATGGKYEQYF	TGTGCCTGGGCGACAGGGGGCAAATACGAGCAGTACTTC
NA	15	TRBV15	once	TRBJ2-7	CATSPRGDLGGEQYF	TGTGCCACCAGCCCAAGAGGGGACCTTGGGGGCGAGCAGTACTTC
TRBD1	16	TRBV7-8	NA	TRBJ1-2	CASSSHRGVPGYGYTF	TGTGCCAGCAGCTCTCACAGGGGTGTTCCTGGTTATGGCTACACCTTC
NA	13	TRBV18	NA	TRBJ1-2	CASSPGADYGYTF	TGTGCCAGCTCACCGGGCGCGGACTATGGCTACACCTTC
NA	12	TRBV2	NA	TRBJ2-2	CASSELAGELFF	TGTGCCAGCAGTGAATTAGCCGGGGAGCTGTTTTTT
TRBD1	13	TRBV7-2	NA	TRBJ2-2	CASSSQGAGELFF	TGTGCCAGCAGCTCACAGGGGGCCGGGGAGCTGTTTTTT
TRBD1	15	TRBV19	few	TRBJ2-2	CASSTGDRDTGELFF	TGTGCCAGTAGTACGGGGGACAGGGACACCGGGGAGCTGTTTTTT
NA	15	TRBV5-4	NA	TRBJ2-5	CASSSRGTQKETQYF	TGTGCCAGCAGCTCCCGAGGGACTCAGAAAGAGACCCAGTACTTC
TRBD2	15	TRBV15	NA	TRBJ2-5	CATSREQLAGGSQYF	TGTGCCACCAGCAGAGAACAACTAGCGGGGGGGTCCCAGTACTTC
TRBD2	13	TRBV7-3	NA	TRBJ2-1	CASSMREGNEQFF	TGTGCCAGCAGCATGCGGGAGGGCAATGAGCAGTTCTTC
NA	14	TRBV28	NA	TRBJ1-2	CASAPLQENYGYTF	TGTGCCAGCGCACCGCTACAGGAAAACTATGGCTACACCTTC
NA	11	TRBV6-1	NA	TRBJ2-7	CASGSPYEQYF	TGTGCCAGCGGGAGTCCCTACGAGCAGTACTTC
NA	12	TRBV30	NA	TRBJ2-1	CAWSQQGTQQFF	TGTGCCTGGAGTCAACAGGGAACCCAGCAGTTCTTC
NA	17	TRBV30	NA	TRBJ1-6	CAWRARGGRSYNSPLHF	TGTGCCTGGAGGGCGCGAGGAGGGCGGTCCTATAATTCACCCCTCCACTTT
TRBD1	14	TRBV18	few	TRBJ1-2	CASSPLGQGEGYTF	TGTGCCAGCTCACCCCTAGGACAGGGGGAAGGCTACACCTTC
NA	15	TRBV6-5	NA	TRBJ1-3	CASSFQGGSGNTIYF	TGTGCCAGCAGTTTCCAGGGAGGGTCTGGAAACACCATATATTTT
NA	12	TRBV15	NA	TRBJ1-5	CATSLSNQPQHF	TGTGCCACCAGCTTGAGCAATCAGCCCCAGCATTTT
TRBD1	14	TRBV5-6	NA	TRBJ2-5	CASSFNTGQGTQYF	TGTGCCAGCAGCTTCAACACGGGACAGGGGACCCAGTACTTC
NA	15	TRBV28	once	TRBJ1-6	CASSLLGGLNSPLHF	TGTGCCAGCAGTTTGTTGGGGGGGCTGAATTCACCCCTCCACTTT
NA	15	TRBV28	NA	TRBJ2-7	CASSSSGVPSYEQYF	TGTGCCAGCAGTTCGTCAGGGGTCCCCTCCTACGAGCAGTACTTC
NA	12	TRBV7-9	once	TRBJ1-5	CASSLEVGNQHF	TGTGCCAGCAGCTTAGAAGTTGGCAACCAGCATTTT
TRBD1	17	TRBV19	NA	TRBJ2-7	CASSVQYSGTGSHEQYF	TGTGCCAGTAGTGTACAATACTCCGGGACAGGGAGCCACGAGCAGTACTTC
TRBD2	13	TRBV7-9	NA	TRBJ2-1	CASSKRERYEQFF	TGTGCCAGCAGCAAGCGGGAGAGGTATGAGCAGTTCTTC
NA	14	TRBV30	NA	TRBJ2-3	CAWSVTTGTDTQYF	TGTGCCTGGAGTGTTACCACAGGCACAGATACGCAGTATTTT
TRBD2	16	TRBV5-1	few	TRBJ2-1	CASSSTSGRMRNEQFF	TGCGCCAGCAGCTCGACTAGCGGGAGGATGAGGAATGAGCAGTTCTTC
TRBD2	15	TRBV7-3	NA	TRBJ2-2	CASSQGLAGTGELFF	TGTGCCAGCAGTCAGGGACTAGCGGGCACCGGGGAGCTGTTTTTT
NA	15	TRBV7-9	NA	TRBJ2-6	CASSLGGTGANVLTF	TGTGCCAGCAGCCTAGGTGGAACCGGGGCCAACGTCCTGACTTTC
NA	14	TRBV6-5	NA	TRBJ2-5	CASRDGLRLETQYF	TGTGCCAGCCGAGACGGGTTGCGTTTGGAGACCCAGTACTTC
TRBD2	15	TRBV6-5	once	TRBJ2-2	CASSLGLGETGELFF	TGTGCCAGCAGTCTGGGACTAGGCGAAACCGGGGAGCTGTTTTTT
TRBD1	13	TRBV18	NA	TRBJ2-1	CASSLTGVGEQFF	TGTGCCAGCTCACTCACAGGGGTTGGTGAGCAGTTCTTC
NA	16	TRBV11-2	NA	TRBJ1-4	CASSRGLGLTNEKLFF	TGTGCCAGCAGCCGAGGGCTGGGACTAACTAATGAAAAACTGTTTTTT
NA	15	TRBV29-1	NA	TRBJ1-1	CSVEEVLGRGTEAFF	TGCAGCGTTGAGGAAGTTTTAGGGAGAGGCACTGAAGCTTTCTTT
TRBD1	15	TRBV27	few	TRBJ2-2	CASSYRGTNTGELFF	TGTGCCAGCAGTTACAGGGGGACGAACACCGGGGAGCTGTTTTTT
NA	17	TRBV9	NA	TRBJ2-1	CASSVGLSVGGYNEQFF	TGTGCCAGCAGCGTAGGTTTGAGCGTAGGAGGCTACAATGAGCAGTTCTTC
NA	11	TRBV7-2	NA	TRBJ2-7	CASSLLLEQYF	TGTGCCAGCAGCTTACTTCTCGAGCAGTACTTC
NA	15	TRBV6-1	NA	TRBJ1-5	CASTVSGDSNQPQHF	TGTGCCAGCACAGTATCGGGGGATAGCAATCAGCCCCAGCATTTT
NA	15	TRBV11-2	NA	TRBJ1-2	CASSSSLASEAGYTF	TGTGCCAGCAGCTCAAGTCTCGCATCCGAGGCCGGCTACACCTTC
NA	10	TRBV29-1	few	TRBJ1-1	CSVETDEAFF	TGCAGCGTTGAGACGGACGAAGCTTTCTTT
NA	13	TRBV19	NA	TRBJ1-4	CASSGTRHEKLFF	TGTGCCAGTAGCGGGACACGCCATGAAAAACTGTTTTTT
TRBD2	16	TRBV9	NA	TRBJ2-7	CASSGPLAGGSYEQYF	TGTGCCAGCAGCGGACCACTAGCGGGAGGATCCTACGAGCAGTACTTC
NA	14	TRBV7-6	NA	TRBJ1-1	CASSFPTAGTEAFF	TGTGCCAGCAGCTTCCCGACAGCGGGCACTGAAGCTTTCTTT
TRBD1	16	TRBV5-8	NA	TRBJ2-7	CASSSDRGTASYEQYF	TGTGCCAGCAGCTCTGACCGTGGGACAGCTTCCTACGAGCAGTACTTC
TRBD1	17	TRBV4-2	NA	TRBJ1-1	CASSSSDRGPLNTEAFF	TGTGCCAGCAGCTCGTCCGACAGGGGGCCATTGAACACTGAAGCTTTCTTT
NA	12	TRBV29-1	NA	TRBJ2-2	CSAKRITGELFF	TGCAGCGCTAAAAGAATCACCGGGGAGCTGTTTTTT
NA	14	TRBV5-1	medium-sized	TRBJ2-7	CASSLQVSTYEQYF	TGCGCCAGCAGCTTACAGGTTTCTACCTACGAGCAGTACTTC
TRBD2	16	TRBV14	once	TRBJ2-5	CASSSREASRQETQYF	TGTGCCAGCAGCTCCCGGGAGGCAAGCCGCCAAGAGACCCAGTACTTC